This TCR beta chain is from a study of sequential checkpoint blockade in melanoma (dated by TCRdb to the late 2010s). Context from the whole study: Using 1:1 randomization, the trial assigned patients either to first-line nivolumab followed by ipilimumab (arm A) or to ipilimumab followed by nivolumab (arm B). Roughly 20 patients had matched tumor biopsies taken before treatment and at week 13, after single-agent nivolumab (arm A) or ipilimumab (arm B). Both trial sequences were followed by maintenance nivolumab. About 75% of the matched tumor biopsy pairs taken before and after treatment were from the same lesion. TCRbeta immunosequencing was performed on DNA from roughly 90 pretreatment melanoma tumor samples. What the authors observed across the whole study: The model for predicting response that combines TCR metrics with mutation burden needs to be validated in larger, independent patient cohorts. Patients with increases in tumor T-cell fraction and clonality by week 13 were approximately 30 times more likely to achieve clinical benefit. Tumor T-cell fraction and clonality correlated with PD-L1 staining and CD8+ T-cell counts but not with mutational load. Among patients in the nivolumab-first arm (arm A), tumor TIL clonality before treatment was associated with response (P = .04). Within-arm analyses of tumor T-cell fraction were limited by small sample sizes and reduced statistical power.

This clone was counted only a few times. The antigen this receptor binds is unknown. No per-base quality is available; no much larger clone lies one base away. The CDR3 holds 14 amino acids from the cysteine to the phenylalanine. The entry retains the CDR3 DNA only, 42 bases that are in frame from base 1. V is trimmed back by 4 bases and J by 5 bases, and the junction contains 6 bases that no gene match accounts for. From a lookup of the germline V gene, CDR1 and CDR2 are SGDLS and YYNGEE. Read against the paper, the sample's treatment or condition label means: randomized to nivolumab then ipilimumab (arm A) or the reverse (arm B). Prior DNA-damaging chemotherapy had not been received by any trial patient. Samples were obtained from patients with melanoma enrolled in CheckMate 064, a randomized, open-label phase II trial of sequential checkpoint blockade. Genomic DNA from formalin-fixed paraffin-embedded (FFPE) tissue samples was used for tumor TCR sequencing.

The immunoSEQ Assay was used to immunosequence TCRbeta CDR3 regions from genomic DNA. Before high-throughput sequencing, genomic DNA was amplified using bias-controlled multiplex PCR. The published analysis was carried out like this. To quantify the absolute abundance of each unique TCRbeta CDR3 region, the sequences were collapsed and filtered. Clonality, defined as 1 minus Pielou's evenness, was calculated using productive rearrangements only. Tumor T-cell fraction was calculated by normalizing TCRbeta template counts to usable DNA, which was estimated from several housekeeping genes. Clones with significantly greater frequencies in on-treatment versus baseline samples were identified using a previously published method. TCRdb limited this immuneACCESS table to in-frame rearrangements with V and J called. A share of clones is missing; checked studies link under half to unresolved V genes, and the rest is unexplained. V, J and clone size were drawn from that table, and D and trimming were deduced from the DNA. Counted in this sample were roughly 5,000 clones; around 25% of them appeared once. The ten largest account for 7% to 10% of the sample.

The chain employs TRBV9 and TRBJ2-5, and TRBD2 aligns with 9 junction nucleotides. The sequences come from tumor tissue (inferred from file names), collected from a patient given nivolumab and ipilimumab in sequence. The TCR sequence derives from a human donor with melanoma. The CDR3 protein: CASSPAGGRETQYF. The bases are TGTGCCAGCAGCCCGGCGGGGGGGCGGGAGACCCAGTACTTC.